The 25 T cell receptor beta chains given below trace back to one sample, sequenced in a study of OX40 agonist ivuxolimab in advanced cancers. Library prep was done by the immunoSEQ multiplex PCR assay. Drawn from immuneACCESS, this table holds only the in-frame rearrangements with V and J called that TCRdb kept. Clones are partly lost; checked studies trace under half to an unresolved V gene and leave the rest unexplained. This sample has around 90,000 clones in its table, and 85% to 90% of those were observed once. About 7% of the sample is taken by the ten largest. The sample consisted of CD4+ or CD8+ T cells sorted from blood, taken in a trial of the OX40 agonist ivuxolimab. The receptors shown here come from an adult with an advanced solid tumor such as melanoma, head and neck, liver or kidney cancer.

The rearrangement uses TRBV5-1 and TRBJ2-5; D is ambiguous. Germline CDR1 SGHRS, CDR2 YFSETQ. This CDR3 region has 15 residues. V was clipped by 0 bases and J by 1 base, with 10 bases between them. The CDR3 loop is CASSLDPVPQETQYF. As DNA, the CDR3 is TGCGCCAGCAGCTTGGATCCAGTCCCCCAAGAGACCCAGTACTTC.

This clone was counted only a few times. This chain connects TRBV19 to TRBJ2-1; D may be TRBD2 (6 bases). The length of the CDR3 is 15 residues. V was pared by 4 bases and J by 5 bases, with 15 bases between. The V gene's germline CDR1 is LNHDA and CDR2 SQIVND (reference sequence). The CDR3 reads CASSTLADQNNEQFF. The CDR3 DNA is TGTGCCAGTAGTACCTTAGCGGACCAAAACAATGAGCAGTTCTTC.

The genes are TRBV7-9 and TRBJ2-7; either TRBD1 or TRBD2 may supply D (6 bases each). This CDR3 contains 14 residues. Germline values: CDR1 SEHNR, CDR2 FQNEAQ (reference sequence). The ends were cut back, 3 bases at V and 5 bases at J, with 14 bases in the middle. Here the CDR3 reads CASSFGGQSHEQYF. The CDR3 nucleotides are TGTGCCAGCAGCTTCGGGGGCCAGTCCCACGAGCAGTACTTC.

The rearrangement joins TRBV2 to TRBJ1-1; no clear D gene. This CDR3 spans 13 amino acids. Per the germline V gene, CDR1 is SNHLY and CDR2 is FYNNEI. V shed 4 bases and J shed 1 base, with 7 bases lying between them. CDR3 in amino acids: CASSVVANTEAFF. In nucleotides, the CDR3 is TGTGCCAGCAGTGTAGTGGCGAACACTGAAGCTTTCTTT.

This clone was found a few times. CDR3 bases: TGTGCCATCAGGACAGGGGGCGGAAACACCATATATTTT. This encodes CAIRTGGGNTIYF. This sequence joins TRBV10-3 and TRBJ1-3; 10 bases match TRBD1. Trimming at V came to 6 bases and at J to 4 bases, leaving 0 bases not matched to a gene. The CDR3 consists of 13 residues. Looked up from germline, CDR1 is ENHRY and CDR2 is SYGVKD.

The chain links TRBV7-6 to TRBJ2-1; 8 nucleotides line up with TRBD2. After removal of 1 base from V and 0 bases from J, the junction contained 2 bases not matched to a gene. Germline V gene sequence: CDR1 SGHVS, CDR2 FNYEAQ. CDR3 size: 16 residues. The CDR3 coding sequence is TGTGCCAGCAGCTTAGTAGCGGGGAGCTCCTACAATGAGCAGTTCTTC. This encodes CASSLVAGSSYNEQFF.

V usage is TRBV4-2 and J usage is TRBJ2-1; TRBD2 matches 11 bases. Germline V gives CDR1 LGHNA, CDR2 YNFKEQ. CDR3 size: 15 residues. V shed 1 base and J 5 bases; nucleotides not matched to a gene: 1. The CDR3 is CASSQGLAGNNEQFF. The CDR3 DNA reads TGTGCCAGCAGCCAAGGACTAGCGGGGAACAATGAGCAGTTCTTC.

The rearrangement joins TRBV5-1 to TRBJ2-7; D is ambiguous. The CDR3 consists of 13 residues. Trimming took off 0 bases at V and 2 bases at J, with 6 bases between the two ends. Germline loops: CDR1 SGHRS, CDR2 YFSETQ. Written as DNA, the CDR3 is TGCGCCAGCAGCTTGGCAGCTCCCTACGAGCAGTACTTC. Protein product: CASSLAAPYEQYF.

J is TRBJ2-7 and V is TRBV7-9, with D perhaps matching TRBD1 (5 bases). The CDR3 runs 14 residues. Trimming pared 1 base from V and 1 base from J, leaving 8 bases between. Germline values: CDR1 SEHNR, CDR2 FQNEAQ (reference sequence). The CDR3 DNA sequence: TGTGCCAGCAGCTTAGGCGGACAATCCTACGAGCAGTACTTC. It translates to CASSLGGQSYEQYF.

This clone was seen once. This chain's CDR3 is CASSLPGTSGHNEQFF. The CDR3 DNA reads as TGTGCCAGCAGTTTACCCGGGACTAGCGGGCACAATGAGCAGTTCTTC. This chain uses TRBV27 with TRBJ2-1; 12 positions agree with TRBD2. The germline CDR1 and CDR2 sequences are MNHEY and SMNVEV (reference sequence). V lost 2 bases to trimming and J lost 5 bases; unmatched junction nucleotides: 4. The CDR3 sequence is 16 residues long.

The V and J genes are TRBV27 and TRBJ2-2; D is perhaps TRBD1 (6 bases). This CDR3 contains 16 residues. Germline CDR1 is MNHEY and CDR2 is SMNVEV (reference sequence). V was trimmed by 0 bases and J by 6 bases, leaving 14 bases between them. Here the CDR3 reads CASSLSDGQSSGELFF. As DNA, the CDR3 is TGTGCCAGCAGTTTATCCGACGGACAGTCCTCCGGGGAGCTGTTTTTT.

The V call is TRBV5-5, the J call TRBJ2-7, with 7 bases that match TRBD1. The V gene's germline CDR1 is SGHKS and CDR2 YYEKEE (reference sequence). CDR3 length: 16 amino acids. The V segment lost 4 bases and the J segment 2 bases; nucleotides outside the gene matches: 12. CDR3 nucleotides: TGTGCCAGCAGCCCGGCGCCCGGGACAGATACCTACGAGCAGTACTTC. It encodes CASSPAPGTDTYEQYF. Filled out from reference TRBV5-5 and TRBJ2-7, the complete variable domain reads DAGVTQSPTHLIKTRGQQVTLRCSPISGHKSVSWYQQVLGQGPQFIFQYYEKEERGRGNFPDRFSARQFPNYSSELNVNALLLGDSALYLCASSPAPGTDTYEQYFGPGTRLTVT.

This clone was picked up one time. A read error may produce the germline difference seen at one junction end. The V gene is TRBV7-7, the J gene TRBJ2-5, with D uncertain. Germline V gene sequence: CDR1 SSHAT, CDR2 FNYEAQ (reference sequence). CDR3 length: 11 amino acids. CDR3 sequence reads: CASSRIETQYF. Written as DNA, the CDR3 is TGTGCTAGCAGCCGAATCGAGACCCAGTACTTC.

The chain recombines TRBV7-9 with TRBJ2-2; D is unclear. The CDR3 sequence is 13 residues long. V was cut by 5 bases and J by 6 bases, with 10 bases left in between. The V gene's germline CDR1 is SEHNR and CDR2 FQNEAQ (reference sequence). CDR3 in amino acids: CASSPWVAGELFF. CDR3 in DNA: TGTGCCAGCAGCCCTTGGGTTGCCGGGGAGCTGTTTTTT.

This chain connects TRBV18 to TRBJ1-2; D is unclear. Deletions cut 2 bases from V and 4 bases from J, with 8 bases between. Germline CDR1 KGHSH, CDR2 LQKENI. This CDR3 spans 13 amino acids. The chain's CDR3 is CASSPEGPYGYTF. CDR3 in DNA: TGTGCCAGCTCACCAGAGGGTCCCTATGGCTACACCTTC.

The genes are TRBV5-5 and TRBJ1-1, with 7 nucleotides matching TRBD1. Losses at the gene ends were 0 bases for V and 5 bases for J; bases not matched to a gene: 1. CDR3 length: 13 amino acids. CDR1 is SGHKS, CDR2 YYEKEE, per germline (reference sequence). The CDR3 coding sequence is TGTGCCAGCAGCTTGGACAGGGGTACTGAAGCTTTCTTT. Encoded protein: CASSLDRGTEAFF. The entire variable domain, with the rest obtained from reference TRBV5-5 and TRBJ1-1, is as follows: DAGVTQSPTHLIKTRGQQVTLRCSPISGHKSVSWYQQVLGQGPQFIFQYYEKEERGRGNFPDRFSARQFPNYSSELNVNALLLGDSALYLCASSLDRGTEAFFGQGTRLTVV.

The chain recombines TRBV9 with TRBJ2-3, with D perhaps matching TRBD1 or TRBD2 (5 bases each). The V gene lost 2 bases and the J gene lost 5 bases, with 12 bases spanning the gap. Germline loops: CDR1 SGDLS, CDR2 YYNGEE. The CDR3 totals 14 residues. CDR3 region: CASSVGRAQDTQYF. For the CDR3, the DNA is TGTGCCAGCAGCGTGGGACGGGCACAAGATACGCAGTATTTT.

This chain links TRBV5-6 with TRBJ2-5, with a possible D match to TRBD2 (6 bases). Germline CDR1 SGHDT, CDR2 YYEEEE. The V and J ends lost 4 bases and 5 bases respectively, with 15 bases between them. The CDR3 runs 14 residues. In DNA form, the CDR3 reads TGTGCCAGCAGCATAGGAGGGTATCGGGAGACCCAGTACTTC. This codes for CASSIGGYRETQYF.

CDR3 loop: CASSPTGGRPQLTYEQYF. In DNA form, the CDR3 reads TGTGCCAGCAGCCCCACGGGCGGGAGGCCACAGTTGACTTACGAGCAGTACTTC. This chain connects TRBV7-8 to TRBJ2-7, with 8 bases aligning to TRBD2. There are 18 residues in the CDR3. The junction had 19 bases not matched to a gene; V was cut back by 5 bases and J by 4 bases. Germline-derived CDR1 and CDR2 are SGHVS and FQNEAQ.

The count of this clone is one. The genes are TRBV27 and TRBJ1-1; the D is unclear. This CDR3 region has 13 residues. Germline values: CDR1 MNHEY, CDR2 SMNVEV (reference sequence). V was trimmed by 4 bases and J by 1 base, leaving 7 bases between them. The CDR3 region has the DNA TGTGCCAGCAGTTGGGCAGGGAACACTGAAGCTTTCTTT. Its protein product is CASSWAGNTEAFF.

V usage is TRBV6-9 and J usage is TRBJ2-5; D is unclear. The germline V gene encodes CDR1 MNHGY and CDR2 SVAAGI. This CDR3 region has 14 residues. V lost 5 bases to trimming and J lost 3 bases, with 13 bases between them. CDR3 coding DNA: TGTGCCAGCAGTGCTATTTTCCCTAAAGAGACCCAGTACTTC. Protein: CASSAIFPKETQYF.

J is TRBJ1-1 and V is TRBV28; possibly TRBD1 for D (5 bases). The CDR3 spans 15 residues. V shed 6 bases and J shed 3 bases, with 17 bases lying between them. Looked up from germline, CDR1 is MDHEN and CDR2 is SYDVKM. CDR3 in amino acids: CASRPWGKGDTEAFF. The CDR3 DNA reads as TGTGCCAGCAGGCCTTGGGGGAAAGGGGACACTGAAGCTTTCTTT.

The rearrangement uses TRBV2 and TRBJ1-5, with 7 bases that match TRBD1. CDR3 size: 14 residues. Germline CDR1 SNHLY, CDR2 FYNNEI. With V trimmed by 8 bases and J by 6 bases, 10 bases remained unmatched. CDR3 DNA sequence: TGTGCCAGCCAAGCAGTGACAGGGCCTCAGCCCCAGCATTTT. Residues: CASQAVTGPQPQHF.

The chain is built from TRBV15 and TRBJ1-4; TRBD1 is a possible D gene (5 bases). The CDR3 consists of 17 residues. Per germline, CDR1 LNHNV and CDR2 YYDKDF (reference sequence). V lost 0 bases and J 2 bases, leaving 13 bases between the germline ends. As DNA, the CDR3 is TGTGCCACCAGCAGAGATCGCGGGGCTAGCACTAATGAAAAACTGTTTTTT. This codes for CATSRDRGASTNEKLFF.

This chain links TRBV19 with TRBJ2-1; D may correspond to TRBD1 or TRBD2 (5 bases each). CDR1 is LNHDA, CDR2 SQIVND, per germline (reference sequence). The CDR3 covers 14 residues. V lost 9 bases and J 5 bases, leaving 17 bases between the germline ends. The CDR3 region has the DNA TGTGCCAGCCGGGACCCCGATGGGGACAATGAGCAGTTCTTC. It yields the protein CASRDPDGDNEQFF. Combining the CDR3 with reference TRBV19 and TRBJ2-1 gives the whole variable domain DGGITQSPKYLFRKEGQNVTLSCEQNLNHDAMYWYRQDPGQGLRLIYYSQIVNDFQKGDIAEGYSVSREKKESFPLTVTSAQKNPTAFYLCASRDPDGDNEQFFGPGTRLTVL.